The 32 T cell receptor beta chains in this list originate from one sample, sequenced in a study of blood T cell repertoires in COVID-19. TCRdb keeps only in-frame clones here, not all; method: immunoSEQ multiplex PCR. The repertoire holds 99,000 or so clones, with around 85% as singletons. What was sequenced was peripheral blood. The receptors were gathered from a woman older than 75 with active or convalescent COVID-19.

J is TRBJ1-2 and V is TRBV28; 7 bases line up with TRBD1. Losses at the gene ends were 5 bases for V and 8 bases for J; bases not matched to a gene: 11. CDR1 and CDR2 from the germline V gene are MDHEN and SYDVKM. This CDR3 has 14 amino acids. CDR3 DNA sequence: TGTGCCAGCAGTCCTCTCGACAGGGCGAGGGGCTACACCTTC. This codes for CASSPLDRARGYTF.

The rearrangement joins TRBV28 to TRBJ2-1, with D possibly matching TRBD2 (6 bases). Trimming removed 5 bases from V and 4 bases from J, with 12 bases in between. CDR3 size: 14 residues. Looked up from germline, CDR1 is MDHEN and CDR2 is SYDVKM. The CDR3 region is CASSPGDFYNEQFF. The CDR3 DNA follows: TGTGCCAGCAGTCCTGGGGACTTTTACAATGAGCAGTTCTTC.

This clone was seen once. The chain couples TRBV4-1 to TRBJ1-6; 9 bases are shared with TRBD1. Germline CDR1 and CDR2: MGHRA and YSYEKL. V was clipped by 5 bases and J by 8 bases; unmatched bases: 4. This CDR3 contains 14 residues. The CDR3 bases are TGCGCCAGCAGCGAGCGGACAGGGGATTCACCCCTCCACTTT. It translates to CASSERTGDSPLHF.

J is TRBJ2-1 and V is TRBV6-6; no clear D gene. Trimming cost V 5 bases and J 0 bases, with 11 bases left between them. In germline, CDR1 is MNHNY, CDR2 SVGAGI (reference sequence). This CDR3 spans 15 amino acids. The CDR3 reads CASSIQESSYNEQFF. CDR3 nucleotide sequence: TGTGCCAGCAGTATCCAGGAAAGCTCCTACAATGAGCAGTTCTTC.

This clone occurred many times. This chain links TRBV6-2 or TRBV6-3 with TRBJ2-1; 10 nucleotides agree with TRBD1. CDR1 MNHEY and CDR2 SVGEGT come from the germline V gene. The CDR3 has 13 residues. The J segment lost 14 bases and the V segment lost 4 bases, leaving 8 bases of the junction unmatched. CDR3 protein: CASSFRDRGWEFF. In DNA, the CDR3 is TGTGCCAGCAGTTTCCGGGACAGGGGCTGGGAGTTCTTC.

This chain connects TRBV19 to TRBJ2-7; D ambiguous. This CDR3 region has 11 residues. From germline, CDR1 is LNHDA and CDR2 SQIVND (reference sequence). V dropped 0 bases and J dropped 7 bases, with 4 bases sitting between them. CDR3 sequence reads: CASSIDREQYF. Written as DNA, the CDR3 is TGTGCCAGTAGTATAGATCGGGAGCAGTACTTC.

The genes are TRBV7-2 and TRBJ2-3, with TRBD2 matching over 7 bases. The germline CDR1 and CDR2 sequences are SGHTA and FQGNSA. CDR3 size: 16 residues. V dropped 0 bases and J dropped 4; count of bases not matched to a gene: 7. This CDR3 is CASSLATTSTADTQYF. The CDR3 DNA follows: TGTGCCAGCAGCTTAGCGACGACTAGCACGGCAGATACGCAGTATTTT.

Only a few counts were recorded for this clone. This sequence joins TRBV11-2 and TRBJ1-1; 8 bases are shared with TRBD1. Germline V lookup: CDR1 SGHAT, CDR2 FQNNGV. Trimming took 6 bases from V and 1 from J; bases not matched to a gene: 13. CDR3 length: 17 amino acids. In nucleotides, the CDR3 is TGTGCCAGCAGGAAATCTCAGGGGGCGGGGGAGAACACTGAAGCTTTCTTT. This encodes CASRKSQGAGENTEAFF. The variable domain in full, completed from reference TRBV11-2 and TRBJ1-1, reads EAGVAQSPRYKIIEKRQSVAFWCNPISGHATLYWYQQILGQGPKLLIQFQNNGVVDDSQLPKDRFSAERLKGVDSTLKIQPAKLEDSAVYLCASRKSQGAGENTEAFFGQGTRLTVV.

This clone was counted a single time. This rearrangement joins TRBV18 to TRBJ1-5; tentatively, D is TRBD1 (5 bases). The germline V and J ends were trimmed by 0 bases and 7 bases, with 10 bases remaining between them. The CDR3 totals 14 residues. CDR1 is KGHSH, CDR2 LQKENI, per germline. In DNA, the CDR3 is TGTGCCAGCTCACCACCCGAGTCAGGGCAGCCCCAGCATTTT. This translates into CASSPPESGQPQHF.

This sequence joins TRBV18 and TRBJ1-5; 7 nucleotides line up with TRBD1. The V and J ends lost 3 bases and 5 bases, in that order; junction bases with no gene match: 4. Germline CDR1 and CDR2: KGHSH and LQKENI. The CDR3 runs 14 residues. CDR3 protein: CASSPDREYQPQHF. In nucleotides, the CDR3 is TGTGCCAGCTCACCTGACAGGGAATATCAGCCCCAGCATTTT.

The chain joins TRBV18 to TRBJ1-2; TRBD1 might be the D (5 bases). The CDR3 length is 14 residues. Germline V lookup: CDR1 KGHSH, CDR2 LQKENI. Trimming shortened V by 3 bases and J by 4 bases, and 12 bases separated the two germline ends. CDR3 nucleotides: TGTGCCAGCTCACCCGTAGGGGTTGTCTATGGCTACACCTTC. Amino acid sequence: CASSPVGVVYGYTF.

CDR3 sequence: CASSLSSGTTDTQYF. In DNA, the CDR3 is TGTGCCAGCAGTTTGTCTAGCGGGACTACAGATACGCAGTATTTT. The chain is built from TRBV6-5 and TRBJ2-3; 9 bases map to TRBD2. CDR1 is MNHEY, CDR2 SVGAGI, per germline. V was pared by 4 bases and J by 3 bases, with 5 bases of the junction left unmatched. This CDR3 region has 15 residues.

The table lists this clone with a count of one. This chain links TRBV5-1 with TRBJ1-3; a weak D match, TRBD1 (5 bases). Between the trimmed V and J ends, which lost 0 bases and 0 bases, there was a span of 7 bases. CDR3 length: 15 residues. Germline V lookup: CDR1 SGHRS, CDR2 YFSETQ. CDR3 region: CASSLATGSGNTIYF. For the CDR3, the DNA is TGCGCCAGCAGCTTGGCAACAGGCTCTGGAAACACCATATATTTT.

The gene calls are TRBV10-1 and TRBJ2-4; D may be TRBD1 (6 bases). The germline CDR1 and CDR2 sequences are WNHNN and SYGVQD (reference sequence). This CDR3 has 14 amino acids. V was clipped by 9 bases and J by 2 bases, with 14 bases between them. The CDR3 bases are TGCGCCAGTAAACTACAGGGCTCCAAAAACATTCAGTACTTC. Its protein product is CASKLQGSKNIQYF.

The chain carries TRBV27 and TRBJ1-4; perhaps TRBD1 as D (5 bases). V was trimmed by 8 bases and J by 2 bases, leaving 9 bases between them. Germline V lookup: CDR1 MNHEY, CDR2 SMNVEV (reference sequence). There are 13 residues in the CDR3. CDR3 in amino acids: CASSGMTNEKLFF. CDR3 coding DNA: TGTGCCAGCTCAGGGATGACTAATGAAAAACTGTTTTTT. Using reference TRBV27 and TRBJ1-4 for the parts outside the CDR3, the full variable domain is EAQVTQNPRYLITVTGKKLTVTCSQNMNHEYMSWYRQDPGLGLRQIYYSMNVEVTDKGDVPEGYKVSRKEKRNFPLILESPSPNQTSLYFCASSGMTNEKLFFGSGTQLSVL.

This clone has a single count. The V call is TRBV4-1, the J call TRBJ1-4; a possible D gene is TRBD1 (6 bases). Germline loops: CDR1 MGHRA, CDR2 YSYEKL. Trimming left V 4 bases short and J 8 bases short, with 17 bases between. The length of the CDR3 is 15 residues. Written as DNA, the CDR3 is TGCGCCAGCAGCCGCCCGACAGGACTGGGCGAAAAACTGTTTTTT. Its protein is CASSRPTGLGEKLFF.

The rearrangement joins TRBV30 to TRBJ1-1; a possible D gene is TRBD1 (5 bases). Between the trimmed V and J ends, which lost 3 bases and 1 base, there was a span of 9 bases. CDR1 and CDR2 from the germline V gene are GTSNPN and SVGIG (reference sequence). This CDR3 is built from 13 residues. For the CDR3, the DNA is TGTGCCTGGAGGATCACAGGGAACACTGAAGCTTTCTTT. This encodes CAWRITGNTEAFF.

The rearrangement joins TRBV28 to TRBJ1-2; weak D call: TRBD1 (6 bases). The V end was cut by 8 bases, the J end by 0 bases, with 22 bases between. Per germline, CDR1 MDHEN and CDR2 SYDVKM. This CDR3 is built from 17 residues. In nucleotides, the CDR3 is TGTGCCAGCTTTCCTTGGGGGGGGCCATTATCTAACTATGGCTACACCTTC. Translating gives CASFPWGGPLSNYGYTF.

The gene calls are TRBV6-2 or TRBV6-3 and TRBJ1-2, with TRBD1 as a possible D gene (5 bases). The V and J ends lost 6 bases and 4 bases respectively, with 15 bases between them. Germline V gene data show CDR1 as MNHEY and CDR2 as SVGEGT. This CDR3 is built from 14 residues. CDR3 loop: CASSRQTESYGYTF. CDR3 coding DNA: TGTGCCAGCAGCCGACAGACCGAGAGCTATGGCTACACCTTC.

The chain carries TRBV5-6 and TRBJ1-5; the D is unclear. The V end lost 0 bases, the J end lost 1 base, and 8 bases lay between the germline ends. The CDR3 length is 15 residues. Germline CDR1 and CDR2: SGHDT and YYEEEE. CDR3 coding DNA: TGTGCCAGCAGCTTGGGAGGTCGAAGCAATCAGCCCCAGCATTTT. Translating gives CASSLGGRSNQPQHF.

The chain combines TRBV7-8 with TRBJ2-1; the match to TRBD2 covers 11 bases. This CDR3 is built from 14 residues. Unmatched junction bases numbered 6, after V lost 5 bases and J lost 9 bases. Germline V gene data show CDR1 as SGHVS and CDR2 as FQNEAQ. CDR3 sequence: CASSLSGRASEQFF. The CDR3 nucleotides are TGTGCCAGCAGCCTTAGCGGGAGGGCAAGTGAGCAGTTCTTC.

The chain is built from TRBV12-3 or TRBV12-4 and TRBJ1-2; 7 bases line up with TRBD1. Trimming took 2 bases from V and 8 from J; bases not matched to a gene: 5. This CDR3 has 13 residues. The CDR3 DNA sequence: TGTGCCAGCAGTTTAAAGACAGGGACCGGCTACACCTTC. This gives the protein CASSLKTGTGYTF.

The J gene is TRBJ1-1, the V gene TRBV24-1; tentatively, D is TRBD1 (6 bases). The CDR3 runs 13 residues. Germline CDR1 and CDR2: KGHDR and SFDVKD. The ends were cut back, 4 bases at V and 4 bases at J, with 9 bases in the middle. The CDR3 reads CATSEGAGTEAFF. In nucleotides, the CDR3 is TGTGCCACCAGTGAGGGGGCAGGCACTGAAGCTTTCTTT.

CDR3 coding DNA: TGTGCCAGCAGCAAACGACCGGGACAGCTTAATGAAAAACTGTTTTTT. Translation gives CASSKRPGQLNEKLFF. The chain has TRBV6-2 or TRBV6-3 and TRBJ1-4, with 7 bases identical to TRBD1. The V and J ends lost 6 bases and 4 bases, in that order; junction bases with no gene match: 11. Germline values: CDR1 MNHEY, CDR2 SVGEGT. The CDR3 spans 16 residues.

The gene calls are TRBV4-3 and TRBJ2-7, with D tentatively TRBD2 (5 bases). This CDR3 contains 16 residues. With 0 bases removed from V and 3 bases from J, the gap between germline ends came to 15 bases. Germline-derived CDR1 and CDR2 are LGHNA and YSLEER. CDR3 amino acids: CASSQDTSGPFYEQYF. Written as DNA, the CDR3 is TGCGCCAGCAGCCAAGATACCAGCGGCCCTTTCTACGAGCAGTACTTC.

V gene TRBV7-2 combines with J gene TRBJ2-1, with 8 positions matching TRBD2. The germline V gene has CDR1 SGHTA and CDR2 FQGNSA. Trimming cost V 5 bases and J 0 bases; bases outside gene matches: 12. CDR3 size: 18 residues. In nucleotides, the CDR3 is TGTGCCAGCAGCCCCGGGACTAGAGTGGGAGACTCCTACAATGAGCAGTTCTTC. Translating gives CASSPGTRVGDSYNEQFF.

This clone was counted only a few times. V is TRBV9 and J is TRBJ2-1, with 11 positions matching TRBD2. CDR1 and CDR2 from the germline V gene are SGDLS and YYNGEE. Losses at the gene ends were 0 bases for V and 5 bases for J; bases not matched to a gene: 7. This CDR3 is 17 amino acids long. The CDR3 loop is CASSVASGTSGHNEQFF. The CDR3 DNA reads as TGTGCCAGCAGCGTAGCCTCCGGGACTAGCGGCCACAATGAGCAGTTCTTC.

The chain uses TRBV19 and TRBJ1-1; the D is unclear. Trimming removed 4 bases from V and 2 bases from J, with 11 bases in between. CDR3 size: 14 residues. Germline CDR1 reads LNHDA; CDR2 reads SQIVND (reference sequence). In nucleotides, the CDR3 is TGTGCCAGTAGTACCGACATAATCAACACTGAAGCTTTCTTT. Protein sequence: CASSTDIINTEAFF. Supplemented by reference TRBV19 and TRBJ1-1, the full variable domain reads DGGITQSPKYLFRKEGQNVTLSCEQNLNHDAMYWYRQDPGQGLRLIYYSQIVNDFQKGDIAEGYSVSREKKESFPLTVTSAQKNPTAFYLCASSTDIINTEAFFGQGTRLTVV.

V and J are TRBV7-2 and TRBJ2-4, with 13 nucleotides matching TRBD2. The V gene's germline CDR1 is SGHTA and CDR2 FQGNSA. V lost 1 base, J lost 0 bases, and 6 bases stayed unmatched. This CDR3 comprises 19 residues. DNA of the CDR3: TGTGCCAGCAGCTTAGTTCCGGGGACTAGCGGGATAGCCAAAAACATTCAGTACTTC. It is translated as CASSLVPGTSGIAKNIQYF.

The chain joins TRBV5-8 to TRBJ2-2; TRBD1 is a possible D gene (7 bases). Looked up from germline, CDR1 is SGHTS and CDR2 is YDEGEE. The CDR3 has 16 amino acids. Trimming pared 4 bases from V and 5 bases from J, leaving 18 bases between. The CDR3 loop reads CASSSGPGGRTGELFF. As DNA, the CDR3 is TGTGCCAGCAGCAGTGGGCCAGGGGGGCGTACCGGGGAGCTGTTTTTT. Based on the CDR3 plus reference TRBV5-8 and TRBJ2-2, the full variable domain is EAGVTQSPTHLIKTRGQQATLRCSPISGHTSVYWYQQALGLGLQFLLWYDEGEERNRGNFPPRFSGRQFPNYSSELNVNALELEDSALYLCASSSGPGGRTGELFFGEGSRLTVL.

The chain combines TRBV27 with TRBJ2-3; 9 nucleotides line up with TRBD2. Germline V gene lookup returns CDR1 MNHEY and CDR2 SMNVEV (reference sequence). The CDR3 has 16 residues. The junction had 9 bases not matched to a gene; V was cut back by 5 bases and J by 3 bases. The CDR3 DNA is TGTGCCAGCAGTGTCCTGGGGCGGGGGGGAACAGATACGCAGTATTTT. Translated: CASSVLGRGGTDTQYF.

The rearrangement links TRBV9 to TRBJ2-7; 10 positions match TRBD2. Trimming at V came to 4 bases and at J to 3 bases, leaving 7 bases not matched to a gene. The CDR3 length is 15 residues. Germline assignment: CDR1 SGDLS and CDR2 YYNGEE. CDR3 protein: CASSPRIAGGYEQYF. CDR3 nucleotides: TGTGCCAGCAGCCCCCGGATAGCGGGAGGCTACGAGCAGTACTTC.